The 8 T cell receptor beta chains presented below share a single source sample, sequenced in a study of T cells in Graves' hyperthyroidism and ophthalmopathy. The investigators amplified TCR beta CDR3 regions from RNA transcripts. Researchers ran a first-round RT-PCR on the TCR CDR3 using the HTBI primer set. TCRdb analysed the multiplex PCR reads with MiXCR anew, one entry per CDR3 protein. The profile shows some 700,000 distinct CDR3 sequences, approximately 15% of them singletons. Sequencing input: blood. The receptor source for this set is a man in his fifties or sixties with Graves' hyperthyroidism.

This chain connects TRBV11-2 to TRBJ2-1, with 7 bases fitting TRBD2. CDR3 length: 16 amino acids. Trimming at V came to 4 bases and at J to 6 bases, leaving 12 bases not matched to a gene. Germline lookup yields CDR1 SGHAT and CDR2 FQNNGV. The CDR3 nucleotides read TGTGCCAGCAGCTCGCGACTAGCTTTCGTATTCAATGAGCAGTTCTTC. Translation: CASSSRLAFVFNEQFF.

This clonotype showed up just a few times. The genes are TRBV14 and TRBJ1-1, with D perhaps TRBD1 (5 bases). This CDR3 is built from 16 residues. The germline V gene has CDR1 SGHDN and CDR2 FVKESK. V was cut by 1 base and J by 5 bases, with 17 bases left in between. The chain's CDR3 is CASSQAGRGSRTEAFF. CDR3 DNA: TGTGCCAGCAGCCAAGCGGGAAGGGGCTCAAGGACTGAAGCTTTCTTT.

The chain combines TRBV5-1 with TRBJ1-6; 8 nucleotides align to TRBD1. The length of the CDR3 is 15 residues. The trim removed 0 bases at V and 10 bases at J, leaving 6 bases unmatched. The germline CDR1 and CDR2 sequences are SGHRS and YFSETQ. The CDR3 here is CASSLGQGYGSPLHF. The DNA of the CDR3 is TGCGCCAGCAGCTTGGGACAGGGGTATGGATCACCCCTCCACTTT.

This clonotype was detected many times. The genes are TRBV12-3 or TRBV12-4 and TRBJ2-3; D is uncertain. The CDR3 totals 13 residues. Between the trimmed V and J ends, which lost 5 bases and 4 bases, there was a span of 10 bases. CDR3 amino acids: CASSPLGPDTQYF. The CDR3 bases are TGTGCCAGCAGTCCTCTAGGGCCAGATACGCAGTATTTT.

This clonotype came up a few times. The rearrangement links TRBV10-3 to TRBJ1-4; 7 positions match TRBD1. The CDR3 spans 15 residues. The junction had 6 bases not matched to a gene; V was cut back by 3 bases and J by 5 bases. CDR1 ENHRY and CDR2 SYGVKD come from the germline V gene. As DNA, the CDR3 is TGTGCCATCAGTGACTCTAGGGGGCTAAATGAAAAACTGTTTTTT. Amino acid sequence: CAISDSRGLNEKLFF.

The rearrangement links TRBV29-1 to TRBJ2-3, with unresolved D. The CDR3 consists of 12 residues. The V and J ends lost 1 base and 7 bases respectively, with 9 bases between them. The germline gives CDR1 SQVTM, CDR2 ANQGSEA. In DNA, the CDR3 is TGCAGCGTTGAAGGACACGAGAATACGCAGTATTTT. It translates to CSVEGHENTQYF.

The V gene is TRBV19, the J gene TRBJ2-3; no clear D. Looked up from germline, CDR1 is LNHDA and CDR2 is SQIVND (reference sequence). The CDR3 spans 14 residues. Trimming took off 11 bases at V and 2 bases at J, with 17 bases between the two ends. CDR3 region: CAGTLAGPTDTQYF. The CDR3 coding sequence is TGTGCCGGTACCCTGGCCGGGCCCACAGATACGCAGTATTTT.

This clonotype was detected ten times or more. The chain links TRBV7-2 to TRBJ2-5; 12 bases agree with TRBD2. J was trimmed by 4 bases and V by 1 base; bases with no gene match: 4. Germline assignment: CDR1 SGHTA and CDR2 FQGNSA. This CDR3 contains 16 residues. CDR3 loop: CASSLELAGGLETQYF. In DNA form, the CDR3 reads TGTGCCAGCAGCTTAGAACTAGCGGGAGGTTTAGAGACCCAGTACTTC. Using reference TRBV7-2 and TRBJ2-5 for the parts outside the CDR3, the full variable domain is GAGVSQSPSNKVTEKGKDVELRCDPISGHTALYWYRQSLGQGLEFLIYFQGNSAPDKSGLPSDRFSAERTGGSVSTLTIQRTQQEDSAVYLCASSLELAGGLETQYFGPGTRLLVL.